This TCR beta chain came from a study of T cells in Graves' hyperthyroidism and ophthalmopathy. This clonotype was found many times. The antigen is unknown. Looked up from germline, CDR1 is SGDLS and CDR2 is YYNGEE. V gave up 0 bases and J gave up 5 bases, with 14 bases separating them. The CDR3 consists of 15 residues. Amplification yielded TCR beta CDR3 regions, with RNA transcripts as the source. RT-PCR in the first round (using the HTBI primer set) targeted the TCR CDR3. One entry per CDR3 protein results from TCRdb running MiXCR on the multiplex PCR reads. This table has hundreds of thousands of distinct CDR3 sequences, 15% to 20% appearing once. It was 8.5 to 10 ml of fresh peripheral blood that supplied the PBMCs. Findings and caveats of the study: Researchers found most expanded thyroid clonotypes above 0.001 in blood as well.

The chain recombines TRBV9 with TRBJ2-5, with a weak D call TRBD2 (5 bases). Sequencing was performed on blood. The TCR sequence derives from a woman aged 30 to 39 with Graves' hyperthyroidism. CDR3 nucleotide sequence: TGTGCCAGCAGCGTAGAGGCTTCCCGCGGGGAGACCCAGTACTTC. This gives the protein CASSVEASRGETQYF. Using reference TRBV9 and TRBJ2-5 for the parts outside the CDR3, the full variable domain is DSGVTQTPKHLITATGQRVTLRCSPRSGDLSVYWYQQSLDQGLQFLIQYYNGEERAKGNILERFSAQQFPDLHSELNLSSLELGDSALYFCASSVEASRGETQYFGPGTRLLVL.